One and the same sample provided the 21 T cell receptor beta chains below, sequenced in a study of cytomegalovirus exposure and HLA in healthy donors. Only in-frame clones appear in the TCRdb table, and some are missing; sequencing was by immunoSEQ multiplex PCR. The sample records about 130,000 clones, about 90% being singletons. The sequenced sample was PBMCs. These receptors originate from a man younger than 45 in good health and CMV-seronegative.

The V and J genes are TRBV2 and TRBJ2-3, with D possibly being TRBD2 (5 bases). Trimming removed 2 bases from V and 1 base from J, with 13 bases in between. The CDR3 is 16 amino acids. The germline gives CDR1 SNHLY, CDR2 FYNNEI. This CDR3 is CASSELAGGGTDTQYF. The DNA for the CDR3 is TGTGCCAGCAGTGAACTAGCCGGTGGGGGCACAGATACGCAGTATTTT.

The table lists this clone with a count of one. CDR3 DNA: TGTGCCAGCAGATACGACAGATATAGCAATCAGCCCCAGCATTTT. As protein: CASRYDRYSNQPQHF. V gene TRBV7-9 combines with J gene TRBJ1-5, with a weak D call TRBD1 (5 bases). V was pared by 6 bases and J by 0 bases, with 12 bases between. This CDR3 region has 15 residues. CDR1 and CDR2 (germline): SEHNR, FQNEAQ (reference sequence).

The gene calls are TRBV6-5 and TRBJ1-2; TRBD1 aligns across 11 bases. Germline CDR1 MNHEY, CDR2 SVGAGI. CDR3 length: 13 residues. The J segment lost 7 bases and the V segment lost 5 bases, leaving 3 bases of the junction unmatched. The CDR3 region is CASSGTGGGGYTF. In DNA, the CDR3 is TGTGCCAGCAGTGGGACAGGGGGAGGTGGCTACACCTTC.

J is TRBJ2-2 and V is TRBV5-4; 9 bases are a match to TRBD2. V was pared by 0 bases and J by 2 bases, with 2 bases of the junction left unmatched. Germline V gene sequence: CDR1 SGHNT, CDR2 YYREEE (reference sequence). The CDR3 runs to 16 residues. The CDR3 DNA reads TGTGCCAGCAGCTTGGGACTAGCGGTAAACACCGGGGAGCTGTTTTTT. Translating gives CASSLGLAVNTGELFF. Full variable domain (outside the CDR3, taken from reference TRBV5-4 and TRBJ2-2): ETGVTQSPTHLIKTRGQQVTLRCSSQSGHNTVSWYQQALGQGPQFIFQYYREEENGRGNFPPRFSGLQFPNYSSELNVNALELDDSALYLCASSLGLAVNTGELFFGEGSRLTVL.

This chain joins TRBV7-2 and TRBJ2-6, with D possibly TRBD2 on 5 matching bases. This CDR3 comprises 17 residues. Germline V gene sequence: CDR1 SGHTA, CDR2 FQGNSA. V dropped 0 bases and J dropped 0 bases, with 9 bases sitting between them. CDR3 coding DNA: TGTGCCAGCAGCTTAGCGTATGCGGGCTCTGGGGCCAACGTCCTGACTTTC. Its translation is CASSLAYAGSGANVLTF.

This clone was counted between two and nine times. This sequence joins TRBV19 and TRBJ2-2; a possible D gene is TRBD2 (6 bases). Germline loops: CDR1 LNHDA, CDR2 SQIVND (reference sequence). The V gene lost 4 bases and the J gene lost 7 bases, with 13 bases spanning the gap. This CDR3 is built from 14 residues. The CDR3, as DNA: TGTGCCAGTAGTACGGTCGGCGGGAACGGGGAGCTGTTTTTT. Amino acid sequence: CASSTVGGNGELFF.

Here the CDR3 reads CASSSTEYSYEQYF. In DNA, the CDR3 is TGTGCCAGCAGCTCGACAGAGTATTCCTACGAGCAGTACTTC. This chain links TRBV11-1 with TRBJ2-7; possible D gene TRBD1, 5 bases. The CDR3 length is 14 residues. Trimming left V 4 bases short and J 1 base short, with 11 bases between. Germline V gene lookup returns CDR1 SGHAT and CDR2 FQDESV (reference sequence).

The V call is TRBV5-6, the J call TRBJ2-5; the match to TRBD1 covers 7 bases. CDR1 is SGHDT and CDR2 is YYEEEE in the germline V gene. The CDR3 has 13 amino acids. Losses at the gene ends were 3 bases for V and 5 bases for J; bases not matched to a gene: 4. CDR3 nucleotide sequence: TGTGCCAGCAGCTCGAGGGGGCTTGAGACCCAGTACTTC. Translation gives CASSSRGLETQYF. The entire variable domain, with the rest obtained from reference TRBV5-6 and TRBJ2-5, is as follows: DAGVTQSPTHLIKTRGQQVTLRCSPKSGHDTVSWYQQALGQGPQFIFQYYEEEERQRGNFPDRFSGHQFPNYSSELNVNALLLGDSALYLCASSSRGLETQYFGPGTRLLVL.

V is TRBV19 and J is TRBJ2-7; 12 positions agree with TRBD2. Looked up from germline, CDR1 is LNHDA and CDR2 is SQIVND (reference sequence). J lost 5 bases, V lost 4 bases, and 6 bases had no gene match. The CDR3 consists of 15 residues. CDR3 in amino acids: CASSRRTSGMDEQYF. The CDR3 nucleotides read TGTGCCAGTAGTAGACGGACTAGCGGGATGGACGAGCAGTACTTC.

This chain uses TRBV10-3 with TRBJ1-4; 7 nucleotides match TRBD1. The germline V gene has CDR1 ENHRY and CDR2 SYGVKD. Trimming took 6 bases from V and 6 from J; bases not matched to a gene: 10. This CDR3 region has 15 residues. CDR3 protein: CAIRNSTGRDEKLFF. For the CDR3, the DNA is TGTGCCATCAGGAATTCGACAGGGAGAGATGAAAAACTGTTTTTT.

CDR3 coding DNA: TGTGCCAGCAGTAATCCCACCGACAGCTCCTACGAGCAGTACTTC. Residues: CASSNPTDSSYEQYF. The V gene is TRBV6-5, the J gene TRBJ2-7, with TRBD1 as a possible D gene (5 bases). Germline-derived CDR1 and CDR2 are MNHEY and SVGAGI. V lost 5 bases and J lost 0, with 14 bases in between. This CDR3 region has 15 residues.

The CDR3 DNA follows: TGCGCCAGCAGCTTTGGGGGGGACACCGCCTACGAGCAGTACTTC. This encodes CASSFGGDTAYEQYF. The chain recombines TRBV5-1 with TRBJ2-7; TRBD2 might be the D (7 bases). Germline CDR1 SGHRS, CDR2 YFSETQ. This CDR3 has 15 amino acids. The V end lost 2 bases, the J end lost 2 bases, and 14 bases lay between the germline ends. Complete variable domain (other parts from reference TRBV5-1 and TRBJ2-7): KAGVTQTPRYLIKTRGQQVTLSCSPISGHRSVSWYQQTPGQGLQFLFEYFSETQRNKGNFPGRFSGRQFSNSRSEMNVSTLELGDSALYLCASSFGGDTAYEQYFGPGTRLTVT.

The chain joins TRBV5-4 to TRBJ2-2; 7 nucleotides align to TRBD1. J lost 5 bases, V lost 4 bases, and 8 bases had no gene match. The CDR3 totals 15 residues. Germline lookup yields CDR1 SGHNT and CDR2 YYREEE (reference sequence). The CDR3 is CASSQTGKGTGELFF. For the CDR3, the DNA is TGTGCCAGCAGCCAGACAGGGAAGGGAACCGGGGAGCTGTTTTTT.

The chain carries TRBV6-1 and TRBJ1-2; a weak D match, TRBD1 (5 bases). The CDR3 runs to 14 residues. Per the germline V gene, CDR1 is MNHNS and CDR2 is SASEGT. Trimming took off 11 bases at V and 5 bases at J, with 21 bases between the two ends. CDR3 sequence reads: CAAKSSQGSYGYTF. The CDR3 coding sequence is TGTGCCGCAAAGAGTAGCCAGGGAAGTTATGGCTACACCTTC.

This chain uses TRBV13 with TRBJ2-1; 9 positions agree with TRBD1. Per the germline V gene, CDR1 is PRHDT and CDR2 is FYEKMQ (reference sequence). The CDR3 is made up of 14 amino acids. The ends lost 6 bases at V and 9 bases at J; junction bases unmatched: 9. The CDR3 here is CASRKLGQGGEQFF. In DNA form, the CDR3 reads TGTGCCAGCAGGAAACTGGGACAGGGAGGTGAGCAGTTCTTC.

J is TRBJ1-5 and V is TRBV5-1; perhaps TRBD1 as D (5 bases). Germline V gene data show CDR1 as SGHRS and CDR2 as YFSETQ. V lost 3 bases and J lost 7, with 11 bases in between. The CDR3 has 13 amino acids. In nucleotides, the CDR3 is TGCGCCAGCAGCTCCCGGGGGGGACAGCCCCAGCATTTT. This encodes CASSSRGGQPQHF.

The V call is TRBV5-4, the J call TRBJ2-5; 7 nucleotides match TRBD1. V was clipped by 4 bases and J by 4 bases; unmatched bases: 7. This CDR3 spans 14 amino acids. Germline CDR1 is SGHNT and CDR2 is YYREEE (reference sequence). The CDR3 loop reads CASSASRGTETQYF. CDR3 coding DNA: TGTGCCAGCAGCGCATCCAGGGGGACAGAGACCCAGTACTTC.

CDR3 in DNA: TGTGCCAGCACCCAGTCGGGGGGCAACAATCAGCCCCAGCATTTT. Translated: CASTQSGGNNQPQHF. The V gene is TRBV7-2, the J gene TRBJ1-5, with D possibly matching TRBD1 (6 bases). The ends were cut back, 7 bases at V and 3 bases at J, with 16 bases in the middle. This CDR3 is 15 amino acids long. Germline CDR1 and CDR2: SGHTA and FQGNSA.

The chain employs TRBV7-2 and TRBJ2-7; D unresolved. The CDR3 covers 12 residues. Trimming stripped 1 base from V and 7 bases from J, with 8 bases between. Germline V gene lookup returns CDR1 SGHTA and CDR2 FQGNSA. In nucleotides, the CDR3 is TGTGCCAGCAGCTTAGAAAGAGGAGAGCAGTACTTC. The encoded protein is CASSLERGEQYF.

The CDR3 nucleotides read TGTGCCAGCAGCGTAGAGGAGGGGACTTACGCTTTCTTT. Its translation is CASSVEEGTYAFF. This chain links TRBV9 with TRBJ1-1, with a possible D match to TRBD1 (5 bases). Germline CDR1 SGDLS, CDR2 YYNGEE. The CDR3 totals 13 residues. Trimming stripped 0 bases from V and 11 bases from J, with 14 bases between.

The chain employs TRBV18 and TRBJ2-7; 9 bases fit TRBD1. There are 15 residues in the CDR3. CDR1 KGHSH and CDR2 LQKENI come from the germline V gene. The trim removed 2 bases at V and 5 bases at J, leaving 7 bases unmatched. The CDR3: CASSPSTGGNHEQYF. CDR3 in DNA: TGTGCCAGCTCACCATCGACAGGGGGTAACCACGAGCAGTACTTC. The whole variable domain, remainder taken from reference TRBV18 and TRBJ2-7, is NAGVMQNPRHLVRRRGQEARLRCSPMKGHSHVYWYRQLPEEGLKFMVYLQKENIIDESGMPKERFSAEFPKEGPSILRIQQVVRGDSAAYFCASSPSTGGNHEQYFGPGTRLTVT.